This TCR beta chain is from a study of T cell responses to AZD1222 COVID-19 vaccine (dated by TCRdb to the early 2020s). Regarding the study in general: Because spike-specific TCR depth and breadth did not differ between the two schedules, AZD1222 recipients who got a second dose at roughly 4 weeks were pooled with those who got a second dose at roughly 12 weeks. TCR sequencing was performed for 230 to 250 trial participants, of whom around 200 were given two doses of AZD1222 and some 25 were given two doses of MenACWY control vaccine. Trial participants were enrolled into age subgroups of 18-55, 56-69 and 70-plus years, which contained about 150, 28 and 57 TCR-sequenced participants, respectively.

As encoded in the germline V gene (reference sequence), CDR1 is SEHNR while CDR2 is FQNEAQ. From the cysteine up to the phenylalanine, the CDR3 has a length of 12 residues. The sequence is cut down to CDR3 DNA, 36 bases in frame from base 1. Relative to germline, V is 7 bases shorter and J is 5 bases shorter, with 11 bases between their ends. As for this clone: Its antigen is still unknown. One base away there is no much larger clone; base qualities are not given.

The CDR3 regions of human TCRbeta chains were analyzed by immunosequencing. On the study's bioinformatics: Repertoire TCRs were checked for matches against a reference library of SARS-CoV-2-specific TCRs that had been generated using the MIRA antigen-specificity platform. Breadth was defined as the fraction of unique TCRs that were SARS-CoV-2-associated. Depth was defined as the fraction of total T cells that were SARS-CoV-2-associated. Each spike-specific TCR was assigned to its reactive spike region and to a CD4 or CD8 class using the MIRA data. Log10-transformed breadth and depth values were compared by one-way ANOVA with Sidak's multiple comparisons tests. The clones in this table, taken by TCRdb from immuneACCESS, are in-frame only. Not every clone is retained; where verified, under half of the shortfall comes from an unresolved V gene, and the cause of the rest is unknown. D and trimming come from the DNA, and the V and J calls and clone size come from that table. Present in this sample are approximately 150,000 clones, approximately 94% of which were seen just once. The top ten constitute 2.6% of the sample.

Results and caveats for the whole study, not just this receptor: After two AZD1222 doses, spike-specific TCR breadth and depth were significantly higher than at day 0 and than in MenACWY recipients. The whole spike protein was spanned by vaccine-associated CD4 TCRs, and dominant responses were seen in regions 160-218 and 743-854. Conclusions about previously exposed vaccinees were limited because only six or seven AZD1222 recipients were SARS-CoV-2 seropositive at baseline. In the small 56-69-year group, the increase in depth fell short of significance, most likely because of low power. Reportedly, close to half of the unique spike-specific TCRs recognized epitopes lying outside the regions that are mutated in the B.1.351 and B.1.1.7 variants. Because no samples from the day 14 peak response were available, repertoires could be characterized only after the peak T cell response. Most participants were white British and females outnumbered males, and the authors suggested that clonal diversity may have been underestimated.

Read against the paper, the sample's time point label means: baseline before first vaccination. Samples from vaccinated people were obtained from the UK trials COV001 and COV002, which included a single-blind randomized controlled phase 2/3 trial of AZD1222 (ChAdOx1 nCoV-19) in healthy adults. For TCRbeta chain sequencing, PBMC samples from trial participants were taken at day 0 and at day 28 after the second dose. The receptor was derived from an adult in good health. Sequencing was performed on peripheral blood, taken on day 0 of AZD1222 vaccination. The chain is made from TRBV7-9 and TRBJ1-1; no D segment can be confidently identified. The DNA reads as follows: TGTGCCAGCAACCTGTTGAGTACTGAAGCTTTCTTT. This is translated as CASNLLSTEAFF.